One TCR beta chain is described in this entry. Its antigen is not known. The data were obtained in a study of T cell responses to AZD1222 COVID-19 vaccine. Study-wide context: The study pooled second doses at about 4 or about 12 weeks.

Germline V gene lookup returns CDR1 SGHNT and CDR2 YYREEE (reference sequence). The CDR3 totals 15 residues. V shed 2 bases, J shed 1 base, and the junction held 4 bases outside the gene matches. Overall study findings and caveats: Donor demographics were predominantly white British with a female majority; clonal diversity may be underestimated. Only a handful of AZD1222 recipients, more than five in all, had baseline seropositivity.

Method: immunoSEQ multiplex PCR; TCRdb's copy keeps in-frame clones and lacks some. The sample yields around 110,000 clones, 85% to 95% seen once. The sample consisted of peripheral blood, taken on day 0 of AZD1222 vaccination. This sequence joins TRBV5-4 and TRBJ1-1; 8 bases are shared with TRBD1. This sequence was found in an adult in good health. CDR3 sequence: CASSFLGTGNTEAFF. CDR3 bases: TGTGCCAGCAGCTTCCTAGGGACAGGGAACACTGAAGCTTTCTTT.